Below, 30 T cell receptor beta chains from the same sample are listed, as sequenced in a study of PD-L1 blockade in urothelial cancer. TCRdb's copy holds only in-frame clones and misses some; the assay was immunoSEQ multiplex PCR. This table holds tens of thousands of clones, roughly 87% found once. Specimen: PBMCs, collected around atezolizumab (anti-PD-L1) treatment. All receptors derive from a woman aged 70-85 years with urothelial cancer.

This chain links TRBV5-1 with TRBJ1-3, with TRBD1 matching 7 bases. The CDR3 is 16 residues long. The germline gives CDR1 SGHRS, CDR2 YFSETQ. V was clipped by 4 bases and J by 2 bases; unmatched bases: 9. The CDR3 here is CASSQGDSSPGNTIYF. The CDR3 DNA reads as TGCGCCAGCAGCCAAGGGGACAGCAGCCCTGGAAACACCATATATTTT.

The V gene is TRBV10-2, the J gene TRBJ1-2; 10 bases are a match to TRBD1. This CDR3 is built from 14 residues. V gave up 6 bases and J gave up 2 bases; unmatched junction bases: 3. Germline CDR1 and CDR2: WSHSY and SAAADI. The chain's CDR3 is CASSDRGLNYGYTF. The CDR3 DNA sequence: TGCGCCAGCAGCGACAGGGGGCTCAACTATGGCTACACCTTC.

DNA for the CDR3: TGTGCCAGCAGCTTAGTTGGTCAAGAGGACTATGGCTACACCTTC. The encoded protein is CASSLVGQEDYGYTF. This rearrangement joins TRBV7-9 to TRBJ1-2, with D unclear. Trimming took 1 base from V and 3 from J, leaving 12 bases between them. The CDR3 length is 15 residues. Germline CDR1 reads SEHNR; CDR2 reads FQNEAQ (reference sequence).

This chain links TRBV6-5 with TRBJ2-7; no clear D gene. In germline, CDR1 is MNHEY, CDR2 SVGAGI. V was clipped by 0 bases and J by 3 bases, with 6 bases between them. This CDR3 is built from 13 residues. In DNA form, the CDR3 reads TGTGCCAGCAGTTACTCTGGCTTCTACGAGCAGTACTTC. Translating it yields CASSYSGFYEQYF.

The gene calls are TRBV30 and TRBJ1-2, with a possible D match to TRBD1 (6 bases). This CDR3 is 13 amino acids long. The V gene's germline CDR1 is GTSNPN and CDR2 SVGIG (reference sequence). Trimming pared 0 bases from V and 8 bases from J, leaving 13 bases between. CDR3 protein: CAWSVQGSLGYTF. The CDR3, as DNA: TGTGCCTGGAGTGTACAGGGATCTCTGGGCTACACCTTC.

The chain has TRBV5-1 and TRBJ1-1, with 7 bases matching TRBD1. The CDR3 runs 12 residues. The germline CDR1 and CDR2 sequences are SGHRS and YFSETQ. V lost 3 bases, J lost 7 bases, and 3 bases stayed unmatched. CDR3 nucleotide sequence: TGCGCCAGCAGCTCGCAGGGGGGTGAAGCTTTCTTT. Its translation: CASSSQGGEAFF. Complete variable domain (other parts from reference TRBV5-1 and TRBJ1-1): KAGVTQTPRYLIKTRGQQVTLSCSPISGHRSVSWYQQTPGQGLQFLFEYFSETQRNKGNFPGRFSGRQFSNSRSEMNVSTLELGDSALYLCASSSQGGEAFFGQGTRLTVV.

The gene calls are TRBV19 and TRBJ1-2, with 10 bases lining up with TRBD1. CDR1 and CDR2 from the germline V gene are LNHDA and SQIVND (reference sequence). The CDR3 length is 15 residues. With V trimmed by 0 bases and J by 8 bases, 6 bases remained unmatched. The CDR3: CASSIDDRGLYGYTF. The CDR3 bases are TGTGCCAGTAGTATAGACGACAGGGGGCTCTACGGCTACACCTTC.

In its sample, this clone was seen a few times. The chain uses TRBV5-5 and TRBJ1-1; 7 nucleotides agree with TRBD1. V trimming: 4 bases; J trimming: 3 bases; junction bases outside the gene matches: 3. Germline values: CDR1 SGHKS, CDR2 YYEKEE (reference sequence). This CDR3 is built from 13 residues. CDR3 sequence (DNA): TGTGCCAGCAGCCTAGACAGGGACACTGAAGCTTTCTTT. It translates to CASSLDRDTEAFF.

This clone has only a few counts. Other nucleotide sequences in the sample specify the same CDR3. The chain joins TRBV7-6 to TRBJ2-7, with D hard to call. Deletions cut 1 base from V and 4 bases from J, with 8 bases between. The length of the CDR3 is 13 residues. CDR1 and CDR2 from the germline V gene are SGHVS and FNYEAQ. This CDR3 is CASSLGRGYEQYF. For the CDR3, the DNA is TGTGCCAGCAGCTTAGGCAGAGGATACGAGCAGTACTTC.

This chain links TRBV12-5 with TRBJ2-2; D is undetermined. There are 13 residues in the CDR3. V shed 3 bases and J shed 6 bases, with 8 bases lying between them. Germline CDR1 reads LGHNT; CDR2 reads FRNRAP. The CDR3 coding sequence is TGTGCTAGTGGTTTTTGGCCCGCCGGGGAGCTGTTTTTT. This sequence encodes CASGFWPAGELFF.

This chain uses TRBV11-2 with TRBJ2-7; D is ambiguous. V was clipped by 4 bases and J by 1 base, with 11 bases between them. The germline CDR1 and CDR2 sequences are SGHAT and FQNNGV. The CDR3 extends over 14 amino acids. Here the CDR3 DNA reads TGTGCCAGCAGCTACCTAGTGGAGTCCTACGAGCAGTACTTC. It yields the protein CASSYLVESYEQYF.

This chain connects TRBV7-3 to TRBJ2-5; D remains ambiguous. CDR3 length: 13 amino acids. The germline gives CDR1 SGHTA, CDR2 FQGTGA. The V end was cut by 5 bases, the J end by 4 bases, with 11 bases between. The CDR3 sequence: CASSPSVLETQYF. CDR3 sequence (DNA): TGTGCCAGCAGCCCCTCCGTTCTAGAGACCCAGTACTTC.

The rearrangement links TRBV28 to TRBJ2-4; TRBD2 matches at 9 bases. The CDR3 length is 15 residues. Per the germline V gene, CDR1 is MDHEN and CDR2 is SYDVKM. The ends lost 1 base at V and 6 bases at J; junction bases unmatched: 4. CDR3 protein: CASSLSAGGGNIQYF. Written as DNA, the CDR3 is TGTGCCAGCAGTTTATCAGCGGGAGGCGGAAACATTCAGTACTTC.

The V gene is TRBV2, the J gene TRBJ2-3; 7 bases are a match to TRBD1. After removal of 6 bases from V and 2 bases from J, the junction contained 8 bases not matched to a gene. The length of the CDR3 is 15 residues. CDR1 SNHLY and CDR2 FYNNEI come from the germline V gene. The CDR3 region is CASSGGTVVTDTQYF. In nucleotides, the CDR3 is TGTGCCAGCAGCGGTGGGACAGTTGTCACAGATACGCAGTATTTT.

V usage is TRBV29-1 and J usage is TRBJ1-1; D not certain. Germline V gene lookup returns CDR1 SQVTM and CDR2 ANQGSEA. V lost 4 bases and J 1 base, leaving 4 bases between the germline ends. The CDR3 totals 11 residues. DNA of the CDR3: TGCAGCGTTGTGGCGAACACTGAAGCTTTCTTT. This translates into CSVVANTEAFF. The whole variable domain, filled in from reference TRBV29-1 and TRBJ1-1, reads SAVISQKPSRDICQRGTSLTIQCQVDSQVTMMFWYRQQPGQSLTLIATANQGSEATYESGFVIDKFPISRPNLTFSTLTVSNMSPEDSSIYLCSVVANTEAFFGQGTRLTVV.

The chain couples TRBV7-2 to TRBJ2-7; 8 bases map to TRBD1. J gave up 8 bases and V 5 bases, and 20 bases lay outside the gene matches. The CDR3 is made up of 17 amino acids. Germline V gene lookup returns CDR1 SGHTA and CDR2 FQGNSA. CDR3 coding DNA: TGTGCCAGCAGCCGAAAAGTGTCCGGGACAGGTCTTGAGCAGCAGTACTTC. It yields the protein CASSRKVSGTGLEQQYF.

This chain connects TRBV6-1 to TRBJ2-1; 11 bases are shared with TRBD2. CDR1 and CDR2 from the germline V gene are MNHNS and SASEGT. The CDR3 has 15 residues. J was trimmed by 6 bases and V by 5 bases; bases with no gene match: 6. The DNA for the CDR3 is TGTGCCAGCAGTCTCCTAGCGGGAGGTTTCAATGAGCAGTTCTTC. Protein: CASSLLAGGFNEQFF.

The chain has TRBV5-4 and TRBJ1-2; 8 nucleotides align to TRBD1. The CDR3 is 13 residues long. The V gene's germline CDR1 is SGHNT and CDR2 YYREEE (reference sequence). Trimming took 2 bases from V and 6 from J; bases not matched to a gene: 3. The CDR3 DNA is TGTGCCAGCAGCTTTGACAGGGGCCATGGCTACACCTTC. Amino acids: CASSFDRGHGYTF.

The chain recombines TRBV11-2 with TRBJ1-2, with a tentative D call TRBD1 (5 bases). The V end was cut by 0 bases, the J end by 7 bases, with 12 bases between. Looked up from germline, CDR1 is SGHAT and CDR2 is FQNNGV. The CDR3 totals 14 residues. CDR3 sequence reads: CASSLDLRGTGYTF. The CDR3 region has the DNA TGTGCCAGCAGCTTAGATCTTAGGGGTACTGGCTACACCTTC. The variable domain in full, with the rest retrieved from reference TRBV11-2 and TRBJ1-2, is EAGVAQSPRYKIIEKRQSVAFWCNPISGHATLYWYQQILGQGPKLLIQFQNNGVVDDSQLPKDRFSAERLKGVDSTLKIQPAKLEDSAVYLCASSLDLRGTGYTFGSGTRLTVV.

The CDR3 loop is CASSLGGQGLWHNYGYTF. The CDR3 DNA reads as TGTGCCAGCAGCTTGGGAGGACAGGGCCTTTGGCACAACTATGGCTACACCTTC. This sequence joins TRBV5-6 and TRBJ1-2, with 8 bases identical to TRBD1. The V and J ends lost 0 bases and 2 bases, in that order; junction bases with no gene match: 12. Per the germline V gene, CDR1 is SGHDT and CDR2 is YYEEEE. The CDR3 is made up of 18 amino acids. The entire variable domain, with the rest obtained from reference TRBV5-6 and TRBJ1-2, is as follows: DAGVTQSPTHLIKTRGQQVTLRCSPKSGHDTVSWYQQALGQGPQFIFQYYEEEERQRGNFPDRFSGHQFPNYSSELNVNALLLGDSALYLCASSLGGQGLWHNYGYTFGSGTRLTVV.

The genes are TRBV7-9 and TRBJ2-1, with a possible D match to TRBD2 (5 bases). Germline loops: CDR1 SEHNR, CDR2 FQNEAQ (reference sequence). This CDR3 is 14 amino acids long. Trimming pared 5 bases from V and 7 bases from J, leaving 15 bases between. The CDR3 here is CASSTRLLGNEQFF. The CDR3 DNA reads TGTGCCAGCAGCACACGCCTACTAGGTAATGAGCAGTTCTTC.

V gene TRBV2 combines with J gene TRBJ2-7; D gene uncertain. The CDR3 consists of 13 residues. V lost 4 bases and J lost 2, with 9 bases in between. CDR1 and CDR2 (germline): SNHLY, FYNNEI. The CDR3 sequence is CASSGLLTYEQYF. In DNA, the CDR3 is TGTGCCAGCAGTGGACTGCTTACCTACGAGCAGTACTTC.

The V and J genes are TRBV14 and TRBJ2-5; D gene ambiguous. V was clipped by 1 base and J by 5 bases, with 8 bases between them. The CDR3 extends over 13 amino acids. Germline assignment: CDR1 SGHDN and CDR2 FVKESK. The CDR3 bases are TGTGCCAGCAGCCAAGCCCCGTTCGAGACCCAGTACTTC. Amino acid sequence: CASSQAPFETQYF.

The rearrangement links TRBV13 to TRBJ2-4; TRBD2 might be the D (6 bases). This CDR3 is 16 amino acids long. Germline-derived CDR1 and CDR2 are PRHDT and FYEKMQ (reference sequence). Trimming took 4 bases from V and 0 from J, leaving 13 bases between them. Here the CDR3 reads CASSWYAGRAKNIQYF. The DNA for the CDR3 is TGTGCCAGCAGCTGGTACGCGGGGAGAGCCAAAAACATTCAGTACTTC.

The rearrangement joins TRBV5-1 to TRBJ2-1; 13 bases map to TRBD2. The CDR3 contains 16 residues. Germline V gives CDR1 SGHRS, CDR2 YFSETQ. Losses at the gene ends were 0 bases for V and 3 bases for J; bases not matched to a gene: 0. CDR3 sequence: CASSLGTSGSYNEQFF. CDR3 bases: TGCGCCAGCAGCTTGGGGACTAGCGGGAGCTACAATGAGCAGTTCTTC.

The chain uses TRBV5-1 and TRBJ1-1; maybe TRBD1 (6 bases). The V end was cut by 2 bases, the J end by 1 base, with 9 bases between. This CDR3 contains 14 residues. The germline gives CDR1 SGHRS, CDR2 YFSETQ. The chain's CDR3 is CASSLSGENTEAFF. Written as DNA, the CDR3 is TGCGCCAGCAGCTTATCAGGGGAGAACACTGAAGCTTTCTTT.

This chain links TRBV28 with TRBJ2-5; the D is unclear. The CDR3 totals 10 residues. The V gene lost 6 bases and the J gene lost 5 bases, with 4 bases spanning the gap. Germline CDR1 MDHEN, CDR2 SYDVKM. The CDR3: CASRQETQYF. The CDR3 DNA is TGTGCCAGCAGGCAGGAGACCCAGTACTTC.

The CDR3 DNA sequence: TGTGCCAGCGGAAGACGGGAGCTCTCTGGAAACACCATATATTTT. It is translated as CASGRRELSGNTIYF. The chain uses TRBV7-2 and TRBJ1-3, with no clear D. Germline assignment: CDR1 SGHTA and CDR2 FQGNSA. V was pared by 8 bases and J by 0 bases, with 14 bases between. The CDR3 is 15 residues long.

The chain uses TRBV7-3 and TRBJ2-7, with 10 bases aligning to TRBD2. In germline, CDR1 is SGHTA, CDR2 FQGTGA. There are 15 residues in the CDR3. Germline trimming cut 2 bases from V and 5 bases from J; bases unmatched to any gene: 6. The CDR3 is CASSLLASGSHEQYF. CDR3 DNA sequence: TGTGCCAGCAGCTTATTGGCTAGCGGGAGCCACGAGCAGTACTTC. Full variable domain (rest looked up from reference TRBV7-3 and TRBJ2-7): GAGVSQTPSNKVTEKGKYVELRCDPISGHTALYWYRQSLGQGPEFLIYFQGTGAADDSGLPNDRFFAVRPEGSVSTLKIQRTERGDSAVYLCASSLLASGSHEQYFGPGTRLTVT.

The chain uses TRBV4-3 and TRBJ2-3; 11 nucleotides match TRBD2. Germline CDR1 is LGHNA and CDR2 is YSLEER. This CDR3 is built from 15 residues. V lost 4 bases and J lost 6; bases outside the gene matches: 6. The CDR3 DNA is TGCGCCAGCAGCCCCATAGCGGGGGGGCGCGATACGCAGTATTTT. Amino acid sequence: CASSPIAGGRDTQYF.